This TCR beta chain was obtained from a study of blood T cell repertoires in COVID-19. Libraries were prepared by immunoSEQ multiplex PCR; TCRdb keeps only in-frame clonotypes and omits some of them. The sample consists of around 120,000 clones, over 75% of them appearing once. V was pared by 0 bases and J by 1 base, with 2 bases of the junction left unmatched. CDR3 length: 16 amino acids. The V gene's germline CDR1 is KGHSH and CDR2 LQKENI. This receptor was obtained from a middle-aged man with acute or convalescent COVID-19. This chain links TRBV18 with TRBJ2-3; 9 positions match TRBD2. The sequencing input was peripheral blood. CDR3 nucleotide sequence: TGTGCCAGCTCACCACCGACTAGCGGTGGCACAGATACGCAGTATTTT. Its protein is CASSPPTSGGTDTQYF. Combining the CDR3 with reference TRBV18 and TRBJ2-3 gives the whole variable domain NAGVMQNPRHLVRRRGQEARLRCSPMKGHSHVYWYRQLPEEGLKFMVYLQKENIIDESGMPKERFSAEFPKEGPSILRIQQVVRGDSAAYFCASSPPTSGGTDTQYFGPGTRLTVL.